These 26 T cell receptor beta chains originate from one sample sequenced in a study of beta chain features in type 1 diabetes (dated by TCRdb to the late 2010s). Library preparation was by the immunoSEQ multiplex PCR assay. The entire amount of isolated RNA was reverse transcribed using the High Capacity cDNA Reverse Transcription Kit, so the sequenced TCRB transcripts were expressed ones. TCRdb limited this immuneACCESS table to in-frame rearrangements with V and J called. A share of clones is missing; checked studies link under half to unresolved V genes, and the rest is unexplained. The sample profile shows 120,000 to 150,000 clones; around 51% of them were found once. 0.35% to 0.45% of the sample rests with the top ten. The sample was Tregs from blood. The label giving this sample's cell subset or site can be read as: regulatory CD4+ T cells. These receptors all stem from a man younger than 35 in good health.

The rearrangement uses TRBV6-1 and TRBJ1-2; D might be TRBD1 (5 bases). Germline V gene data show CDR1 as MNHNS and CDR2 as SASEGT. Trimming cost V 2 bases and J 4 bases, with 14 bases left between them. The CDR3 contains 15 residues. The CDR3 coding sequence is TGTGCCAGCAGTGAAATGGTGCAGGGCTCCTATGGCTACACCTTC. This encodes CASSEMVQGSYGYTF.

This clone was detected only a few times. The chain is built from TRBV5-1 and TRBJ2-7; 7 bases fit TRBD2. Losses at the gene ends were 4 bases for V and 3 bases for J; bases not matched to a gene: 7. The CDR3 is 14 residues long. CDR1 and CDR2 (germline): SGHRS, YFSETQ. In nucleotides, the CDR3 is TGCGCCAGCAGCGACGTCGGGACTATCTACGAGCAGTACTTC. Encoded protein: CASSDVGTIYEQYF.

The chain employs TRBV30 and TRBJ2-3, with 9 bases matching TRBD2. Germline V CDR1 and CDR2: GTSNPN, SVGIG (reference sequence). After removal of 4 bases from V and 5 bases from J, the junction contained 13 bases not matched to a gene. The CDR3 contains 16 residues. In DNA, the CDR3 is TGTGCCTGGATGGGCGGGGGGGCCAATGGGGGAGATACGCAGTATTTT. Translated, it gives CAWMGGGANGGDTQYF. Supplemented by reference TRBV30 and TRBJ2-3, the full variable domain reads SQTIHQWPATLVQPVGSPLSLECTVEGTSNPNLYWYRQAAGRGLQLLFYSVGIGQISSEVPQNLSASRPQDRQFILSSKKLLLSDSGFYLCAWMGGGANGGDTQYFGPGTRLTVL.

The rearrangement links TRBV5-1 to TRBJ2-3; a possible D gene is TRBD1 (7 bases). CDR3 length equals 16 residues. V lost 1 base to trimming and J lost 3 bases, with 15 bases between them. From germline, CDR1 is SGHRS and CDR2 YFSETQ. The CDR3 DNA sequence: TGCGCCAGCAGCTTGAAAGGGGGCGGGATAACAGATACGCAGTATTTT. Its protein is CASSLKGGGITDTQYF.

V usage is TRBV6-6 and J usage is TRBJ2-1; D uncertain. There are 12 residues in the CDR3. V was trimmed by 7 bases and J by 9 bases, leaving 13 bases between them. The germline V gene encodes CDR1 MNHNY and CDR2 SVGAGI (reference sequence). CDR3 sequence reads: CASISRSREQFF. CDR3 bases: TGTGCCAGCATATCGCGTTCCCGTGAGCAGTTCTTC.

The sample holds a few counts of this clone. The gene calls are TRBV4-1 and TRBJ1-2; 7 nucleotides align to TRBD1. CDR1 is MGHRA, CDR2 YSYEKL, per germline. V lost 2 bases, J lost 7 bases, and 7 bases stayed unmatched. The CDR3 extends over 14 amino acids. CDR3 amino acids: CASSQIHRGGGYTF. The CDR3 DNA reads as TGCGCCAGCAGCCAAATACACAGGGGTGGTGGCTACACCTTC.

The chain is built from TRBV10-3 and TRBJ1-3; D call uncertain. With 5 bases removed from V and 4 bases from J, the gap between germline ends came to 9 bases. The CDR3 loop spans 13 amino acids. CDR1 is ENHRY, CDR2 SYGVKD, per germline. CDR3 sequence reads: CAISLGEGNTIYF. As DNA, the CDR3 is TGTGCCATCAGTCTCGGTGAAGGAAACACCATATATTTT.

The gene calls are TRBV29-1 and TRBJ1-2; D gene ambiguous. Germline CDR1 and CDR2: SQVTM and ANQGSEA. The ends were cut back, 1 base at V and 8 bases at J, with 14 bases in the middle. The CDR3 consists of 13 residues. CDR3 DNA sequence: TGCAGCGTTGAAGGGGCCCCTTCCCGGGGCTACACCTTC. It yields the protein CSVEGAPSRGYTF.

The chain recombines TRBV10-3 with TRBJ1-2; D is perhaps TRBD1 (5 bases). The germline V gene has CDR1 ENHRY and CDR2 SYGVKD. Trimming pared 6 bases from V and 7 bases from J, leaving 12 bases between. The length of the CDR3 is 12 residues. CDR3 region: CAIRIRGSGYTF. In DNA, the CDR3 is TGTGCCATCAGAATTAGGGGTTCTGGCTACACCTTC.

This clone was seen a few times. This rearrangement joins TRBV18 to TRBJ2-2, with D possibly being TRBD1 (5 bases). Trimming took 2 bases from V and 1 from J, leaving 11 bases between them. The CDR3 runs to 16 residues. Germline V gene lookup returns CDR1 KGHSH and CDR2 LQKENI. CDR3 residues: CASSPSGRMNTGELFF. In DNA form, the CDR3 reads TGTGCCAGCTCACCATCAGGGCGAATGAACACCGGGGAGCTGTTTTTT.

The J gene is TRBJ1-2, the V gene TRBV6-5; possibly TRBD1 for D (6 bases). The CDR3 runs 14 residues. In germline, CDR1 is MNHEY, CDR2 SVGAGI. The ends were cut back, 6 bases at V and 0 bases at J, with 11 bases in the middle. The CDR3 region has the DNA TGTGCCAGCAGCATCCGGGACACTAACTATGGCTACACCTTC. Amino acids: CASSIRDTNYGYTF.

The chain has TRBV4-3 and TRBJ2-3; D might be TRBD1 (5 bases). V lost 0 bases, J lost 1 base, and 8 bases lay in between. Germline V gene data show CDR1 as LGHNA and CDR2 as YSLEER. The CDR3 contains 15 residues. Here the CDR3 reads CASSQDGAGTDTQYF. The CDR3 DNA reads TGCGCCAGCAGCCAAGATGGGGCTGGCACAGATACGCAGTATTTT.

There are a few counts of this clone. The chain joins TRBV28 to TRBJ1-1; no clear D. The V gene's germline CDR1 is MDHEN and CDR2 SYDVKM. The CDR3 sequence is 14 residues long. Trimming removed 2 bases at V and 2 bases at J, with 9 bases between. CDR3 region: CASSLMFGNTEAFF. The CDR3 DNA sequence: TGTGCCAGCAGTTTAATGTTCGGTAACACTGAAGCTTTCTTT.

This clone was counted between two and nine times. This sequence joins TRBV29-1 and TRBJ2-1, with 8 bases matching TRBD2. J gave up 2 bases and V 6 bases, and 15 bases lay outside the gene matches. This CDR3 is 17 amino acids long. Germline loops: CDR1 SQVTM, CDR2 ANQGSEA. The CDR3 is CSVMGASGLSAYNEQFF. As DNA, the CDR3 is TGCAGCGTCATGGGGGCTAGCGGGCTATCGGCCTACAATGAGCAGTTCTTC.

The V and J genes are TRBV29-1 and TRBJ2-7; D gene ambiguous. There are 12 residues in the CDR3. The V end was cut by 4 bases, the J end by 2 bases, with 9 bases between. CDR1 SQVTM and CDR2 ANQGSEA come from the germline V gene. The CDR3 DNA follows: TGCAGCGTTGTCACTCTTACCTACGAGCAGTACTTC. Translating it yields CSVVTLTYEQYF.

This clone was detected only a few times. J is TRBJ2-3 and V is TRBV6-5, with a weak D call TRBD1 (6 bases). CDR3 size: 12 residues. Trimming cost V 8 bases and J 1 base, with 7 bases left between them. The V gene's germline CDR1 is MNHEY and CDR2 SVGAGI. Here the CDR3 DNA reads TGTGCCAGCTGGGGGCGCACAGATACGCAGTATTTT. Its translation is CASWGRTDTQYF.

J is TRBJ1-2 and V is TRBV7-2; 8 nucleotides line up with TRBD1. With V trimmed by 7 bases and J by 8 bases, 9 bases remained unmatched. The CDR3 consists of 13 residues. Germline V gene sequence: CDR1 SGHTA, CDR2 FQGNSA. For the CDR3, the DNA is TGTGCCAGCAACTCGGACAGGGCACGAGGCTACACCTTC. This encodes CASNSDRARGYTF.

This clone has just a few counts. V usage is TRBV7-2 and J usage is TRBJ2-3, with D possibly matching TRBD2 (6 bases). The V gene lost 5 bases and the J gene lost 7 bases, with 16 bases spanning the gap. The CDR3 extends over 14 amino acids. The V gene's germline CDR1 is SGHTA and CDR2 FQGNSA. CDR3 residues: CASSHSGGTYTQYF. The CDR3 DNA reads as TGTGCCAGCAGCCATTCCGGGGGAACCTATACGCAGTATTTT.

The chain joins TRBV7-2 to TRBJ2-1; TRBD2 agrees at 7 bases. V gave up 5 bases and J gave up 9 bases; unmatched junction bases: 10. This CDR3 is built from 14 residues. From germline, CDR1 is SGHTA and CDR2 FQGNSA. The CDR3 nucleotides are TGTGCCAGCAGCCCAGGCGCGGGAGTAACTGAGCAGTTCTTC. Translating it yields CASSPGAGVTEQFF.

This clone was detected only a few times. This chain connects TRBV7-6 to TRBJ2-7; D gene uncertain. CDR1 and CDR2 (germline): SGHVS, FNYEAQ. V lost 2 bases and J lost 6, with 17 bases in between. This CDR3 has 15 residues. The CDR3, as DNA: TGTGCCAGCAGCTTATTAGATTGGCGCTCGGGCGAGCAGTACTTC. This encodes CASSLLDWRSGEQYF. The entire variable domain, with the rest obtained from reference TRBV7-6 and TRBJ2-7, is as follows: GAGVSQSPRYKVTKRGQDVALRCDPISGHVSLYWYRQALGQGPEFLTYFNYEAQQDKSGLPNDRFSAERPEGSISTLTIQRTEQRDSAMYRCASSLLDWRSGEQYFGPGTRLTVT.

Here the CDR3 DNA reads TGTGCCAGCAGCTTATGGGGACAGGGACTGTCCGAGCAGTACTTC. It codes for CASSLWGQGLSEQYF. This sequence joins TRBV7-2 and TRBJ2-7; 9 nucleotides match TRBD1. The V gene end was trimmed by 2 bases and the J gene end by 6 bases; junction bases not matched to a gene: 8. Germline V gives CDR1 SGHTA, CDR2 FQGNSA. CDR3 length: 15 residues.

This clone was detected only once. The chain couples TRBV14 to TRBJ2-7; D not certain. There are 12 residues in the CDR3. The V end lost 1 base, the J end lost 9 bases, and 10 bases lay between the germline ends. The germline V gene has CDR1 SGHDN and CDR2 FVKESK. CDR3 residues: CASSQVSRMQYF. CDR3 sequence (DNA): TGTGCCAGCAGCCAAGTCTCGCGGATGCAGTACTTC.

This clone was seen a few times. V and J are TRBV18 and TRBJ1-4, with TRBD1 matching over 8 bases. CDR1 KGHSH and CDR2 LQKENI come from the germline V gene. The CDR3 loop spans 14 amino acids. V shed 2 bases and J 6 bases; nucleotides not matched to a gene: 2. CDR3 sequence: CASSPKQGDEKLFF. As DNA, the CDR3 is TGTGCCAGCTCACCAAAACAGGGGGATGAAAAACTGTTTTTT.

This clone has more than one count but fewer than ten. The rearrangement links TRBV7-2 to TRBJ1-4; 7 nucleotides align to TRBD1. This CDR3 spans 14 amino acids. V shed 5 bases, J shed 2 bases, and the junction held 2 bases outside the gene matches. The germline CDR1 and CDR2 sequences are SGHTA and FQGNSA. The CDR3 here is CASSQTGTNEKLFF. The CDR3 nucleotides read TGTGCCAGCAGCCAGACAGGGACTAATGAAAAACTGTTTTTT.

The chain employs TRBV5-1 and TRBJ2-2; no clear D gene. The CDR3 loop spans 17 amino acids. Germline V gene sequence: CDR1 SGHRS, CDR2 YFSETQ. V lost 4 bases and J lost 4, with 20 bases in between. CDR3 coding DNA: TGCGCCAGCAGCCCCCTCTTTGGTTTGGTGGCCACCGGGGAGCTGTTTTTT. Residues: CASSPLFGLVATGELFF.

This clone was observed a handful of times. This sequence joins TRBV28 and TRBJ2-7, with 8 bases identical to TRBD1. This CDR3 has 15 amino acids. The germline gives CDR1 MDHEN, CDR2 SYDVKM. Germline trimming cut 3 bases from V and 2 bases from J; bases unmatched to any gene: 6. CDR3 in DNA: TGTGCCAGCAGTTTGCTCGGGACAGGAACCTACGAGCAGTACTTC. It codes for CASSLLGTGTYEQYF.